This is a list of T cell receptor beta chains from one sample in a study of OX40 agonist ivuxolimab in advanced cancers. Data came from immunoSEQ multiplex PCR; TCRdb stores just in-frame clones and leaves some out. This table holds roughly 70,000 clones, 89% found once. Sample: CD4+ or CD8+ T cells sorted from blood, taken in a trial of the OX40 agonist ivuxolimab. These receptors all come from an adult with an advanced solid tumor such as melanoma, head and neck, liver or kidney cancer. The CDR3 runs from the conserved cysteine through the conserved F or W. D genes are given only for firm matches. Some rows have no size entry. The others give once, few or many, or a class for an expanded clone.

cdr3_nt: TGTGCCAGCAGTCAGAGGGGGTATGGCTACACCTTC; cdr3_aa: CASSQRGYGYTF; v_call: TRBV7-2; clone_size: NA; j_call: TRBJ1-2; d_call: NA
cdr3_nt: TGTGCCAGCAGCTTAGGAGATGGGACAGATACGCAGTATTTT; cdr3_aa: CASSLGDGTDTQYF; v_call: TRBV7-6; clone_size: NA; j_call: TRBJ2-3; d_call: NA
cdr3_nt: TGTGCCAGCTCTTCCCCGGGGGGGGTGAACACTGAAGCTTTCTTT; cdr3_aa: CASSSPGGVNTEAFF; v_call: TRBV6-5; clone_size: NA; j_call: TRBJ1-1; d_call: NA
cdr3_nt: TGTGCCAGCAGGACAGGGGGCGACCATGAGCAGTTCTTC; cdr3_aa: CASRTGGDHEQFF; v_call: TRBV28; clone_size: NA; j_call: TRBJ2-1; d_call: TRBD1
cdr3_nt: TGTGCCAGCAGCCAACGGGAACCCTCCGCAGCATATAATTCACCCCTCCACTTT; cdr3_aa: CASSQREPSAAYNSPLHF; v_call: TRBV7-6; clone_size: NA; j_call: TRBJ1-6; d_call: NA
cdr3_nt: TGCAGCGTACGTGGACTAGCGGCCCGAGCACGGGAGACCCAGTACTTC; cdr3_aa: CSVRGLAARARETQYF; v_call: TRBV29-1; clone_size: NA; j_call: TRBJ2-5; d_call: TRBD2
cdr3_nt: TGCGCCAGCAGTGAGTCGGGGCTAGCGGGAGGCTCCTACAATGAGCAGTTCTTC; cdr3_aa: CASSESGLAGGSYNEQFF; v_call: TRBV10-1; clone_size: NA; j_call: TRBJ2-1; d_call: TRBD2
cdr3_nt: TGCGCCAGCAGCCCGGACCCGGGGACAGGGAAAAGCGAGCAGTACTTC; cdr3_aa: CASSPDPGTGKSEQYF; v_call: TRBV5-1; clone_size: NA; j_call: TRBJ2-7; d_call: TRBD1
cdr3_nt: TGCGCCAGCAGCTCAAGTGGGCGGCAAGAGACCCAGTACTTC; cdr3_aa: CASSSSGRQETQYF; v_call: TRBV5-1; clone_size: NA; j_call: TRBJ2-5; d_call: NA
cdr3_nt: TGTGCCAGCTCACCCCAGGACAGCCTTAATGAAAAACTGTTTTTT; cdr3_aa: CASSPQDSLNEKLFF; v_call: TRBV18; clone_size: NA; j_call: TRBJ1-4; d_call: NA
cdr3_nt: TGTGCCAGCAGCTTAAATTGGGCCAACACTGAAGCTTTCTTT; cdr3_aa: CASSLNWANTEAFF; v_call: TRBV7-8; clone_size: NA; j_call: TRBJ1-1; d_call: NA
cdr3_nt: TGCGCCAGCAGGGACGGGAGGGCCTCGGAGACCCAGTACTTC; cdr3_aa: CASRDGRASETQYF; v_call: TRBV5-1; clone_size: NA; j_call: TRBJ2-5; d_call: TRBD2
cdr3_nt: TGTGCCAGCAGCTTGGCTCCTAGCGGGAGAGAAGAGACCCAGTACTTC; cdr3_aa: CASSLAPSGREETQYF; v_call: TRBV5-4; clone_size: NA; j_call: TRBJ2-5; d_call: TRBD2
cdr3_nt: TGTGCCAGCAGCTTAGGGGGAGACAGCTCCTACAATGAGCAGTTCTTC; cdr3_aa: CASSLGGDSSYNEQFF; v_call: TRBV11-3; clone_size: NA; j_call: TRBJ2-1; d_call: NA
cdr3_nt: TGTGCCAGCAGTAAGCTGGGACAGAATAGCAATCAGCCCCAGCATTTT; cdr3_aa: CASSKLGQNSNQPQHF; v_call: TRBV2; clone_size: NA; j_call: TRBJ1-5; d_call: TRBD1
cdr3_nt: TGTGCCAGCAGCGAGACGACAGGGAGCTCCTACAATGAGCAGTTCTTC; cdr3_aa: CASSETTGSSYNEQFF; v_call: TRBV5-4; clone_size: NA; j_call: TRBJ2-1; d_call: TRBD1
cdr3_nt: TGTGCCAGCAAGCCCCACCGAGGGAACACTGAAGCTTTCTTT; cdr3_aa: CASKPHRGNTEAFF; v_call: TRBV25-1; clone_size: once; j_call: TRBJ1-1; d_call: NA
cdr3_nt: TGTGCCAGCAGTTACTCGCAGGGGGTTGGAAACACCATATATTTT; cdr3_aa: CASSYSQGVGNTIYF; v_call: TRBV6-6; clone_size: NA; j_call: TRBJ1-3; d_call: TRBD1
cdr3_nt: TGTGCCAGTAGTATCGGACTAGCGTATGGGGTTGGAAACATTCAGTACTTC; cdr3_aa: CASSIGLAYGVGNIQYF; v_call: TRBV19; clone_size: NA; j_call: TRBJ2-4; d_call: TRBD2
cdr3_nt: TGTGCCAGTAGTATTCCCGACATCTATGGCTACACCTTC; cdr3_aa: CASSIPDIYGYTF; v_call: TRBV19; clone_size: few; j_call: TRBJ1-2; d_call: NA
cdr3_nt: TGTGCCAGCAGCTTGGGGTTCGGCTACACCTTC; cdr3_aa: CASSLGFGYTF; v_call: TRBV5-4; clone_size: NA; j_call: TRBJ1-2; d_call: NA
cdr3_nt: TGTGCCAGCAGCTTAGAAAACACTGAAGCTTTCTTT; cdr3_aa: CASSLENTEAFF; v_call: TRBV11-3; clone_size: NA; j_call: TRBJ1-1; d_call: NA
cdr3_nt: TGTGCCAGCAGCTTATTCAGGGCCGGGGAGCTGTTTTTT; cdr3_aa: CASSLFRAGELFF; v_call: TRBV7-6; clone_size: NA; j_call: TRBJ2-2; d_call: NA
cdr3_nt: TGTGCCACCAGCAGAGATACCCAGGGGTATCAGCCCCAGCATTTT; cdr3_aa: CATSRDTQGYQPQHF; v_call: TRBV15; clone_size: NA; j_call: TRBJ1-5; d_call: NA
cdr3_nt: TGTGCCAGCAGTGACAGGGGAACTAATGAAAAACTGTTTTTT; cdr3_aa: CASSDRGTNEKLFF; v_call: TRBV25-1; clone_size: NA; j_call: TRBJ1-4; d_call: NA
cdr3_nt: TGTGCCAGCACCTCGACAAATAGCAATCAGCCCCAGCATTTT; cdr3_aa: CASTSTNSNQPQHF; v_call: TRBV2; clone_size: NA; j_call: TRBJ1-5; d_call: NA